The 22 T cell receptor beta chains presented below share a single source sample, sequenced in a study of neurological immune-mediated disorders. Each CDR3 protein gets one entry after TCRdb re-called the 5' RACE reads with MiXCR. The table includes about 62,000 distinct CDR3 sequences, 4% to 5.5% detected once. The sequenced sample was PBMCs. The receptors stem from a woman aged 45-65 years with multiple sclerosis.

This clonotype was picked up many times. CDR3: CASSSRDSVGGANVLTF. As DNA, the CDR3 is TGTGCCAGCAGCTCCCGGGACAGTGTCGGTGGGGCCAACGTCCTGACTTTC. The genes are TRBV7-9 and TRBJ2-6, with 7 bases lining up with TRBD1. Germline-derived CDR1 and CDR2 are SEHNR and FQNEAQ (reference sequence). Trimming cost V 4 bases and J 3 bases; bases outside gene matches: 9. This CDR3 is built from 17 residues.

Many counts were recorded for this clonotype. The J gene is TRBJ2-1, the V gene TRBV5-1, with 7 positions matching TRBD1. The V segment lost 5 bases and the J segment 5 bases; nucleotides outside the gene matches: 13. This CDR3 has 16 residues. CDR1 and CDR2 (germline): SGHRS, YFSETQ. The CDR3 loop is CASSRGTVVRNNEQFF. The CDR3 bases are TGCGCCAGCAGTAGGGGGACAGTCGTACGCAACAATGAGCAGTTCTTC.

This clonotype appeared many times. The chain recombines TRBV5-5 with TRBJ2-3, with TRBD2 matching 10 bases. Germline assignment: CDR1 SGHKS and CDR2 YYEKEE (reference sequence). The CDR3 is 16 residues long. V gave up 3 bases and J gave up 0 bases; unmatched junction bases: 4. The CDR3 DNA follows: TGTGCCAGCAGCTGGATAGCGGGGGGTAGCACAGATACGCAGTATTTT. Its protein is CASSWIAGGSTDTQYF.

This clonotype was detected many times. V and J are TRBV7-2 and TRBJ1-3; D is unresolved. The CDR3 totals 13 residues. Deletions cut 5 bases from V and 0 bases from J, with 5 bases between. Germline V CDR1 and CDR2: SGHTA, FQGNSA. The CDR3 sequence: CASSLYSGNTIYF. CDR3 nucleotides: TGTGCCAGCAGCCTGTACTCTGGAAACACCATATATTTT.

At least ten counts were recorded for this clonotype. The CDR3 DNA sequence: TGTGCCAGCAGTGCAGGGAACACCGGGGAGCTGTTTTTT. Translating gives CASSAGNTGELFF. The V gene is TRBV6-4, the J gene TRBJ2-2; no definite D call. Trimming removed 4 bases from V and 1 base from J, with 4 bases in between. This CDR3 is 13 amino acids long. CDR1 MRHNA and CDR2 SNTAGT come from the germline V gene.

Many counts were recorded for this clonotype. This chain uses TRBV16 with TRBJ2-3, with no clear D. The CDR3 is 18 amino acids. The germline CDR1 and CDR2 sequences are KGHSY and FQNENV. V was pared by 5 bases and J by 0 bases, with 21 bases between. CDR3 DNA: TGTGCCAGCAGCAAATACCTTACCGAGCGTTCTAGCACAGATACGCAGTATTTT. Translation gives CASSKYLTERSSTDTQYF.

This clonotype was recorded a few times. The chain combines TRBV5-1 with TRBJ2-6; 7 bases are a match to TRBD1. CDR3 length: 16 amino acids. Germline V gene data show CDR1 as SGHRS and CDR2 as YFSETQ. After removal of 4 bases from V and 0 bases from J, the junction contained 4 bases not matched to a gene. The CDR3 coding sequence is TGCGCCAGCAGCGGGACAGTGACCTCTGGGGCCAACGTCCTGACTTTC. Its protein product is CASSGTVTSGANVLTF.

The sample holds many counts of this clonotype. The chain has TRBV5-4 and TRBJ2-3, with D unresolved. CDR1 SGHNT and CDR2 YYREEE come from the germline V gene (reference sequence). Trimming pared 3 bases from V and 4 bases from J, leaving 12 bases between. This CDR3 is 14 amino acids long. The CDR3 DNA follows: TGTGCCAGCAGCTCGGGCGCTATCGCAGATACGCAGTATTTT. It encodes CASSSGAIADTQYF.

In this sample, this clonotype turned up many times. The chain uses TRBV5-1 and TRBJ2-7; perhaps TRBD1 as D (5 bases). The germline CDR1 and CDR2 sequences are SGHRS and YFSETQ. Trimming removed 0 bases from V and 12 bases from J, with 16 bases in between. The CDR3 is 13 residues long. The CDR3 DNA reads as TGCGCCAGCAGCTTGGCAGGCGGTGGGGCCACGTACTTC. Its protein product is CASSLAGGGATYF.

This clonotype was detected ten times or more. This chain joins TRBV9 and TRBJ1-1; a weak D match, TRBD1 (6 bases). Germline V gives CDR1 SGDLS, CDR2 YYNGEE. Trimming removed 3 bases at V and 5 bases at J, with 14 bases between. The CDR3 spans 14 residues. CDR3 loop: CASSEGRGMTEAFF. DNA for the CDR3: TGTGCCAGCAGCGAGGGGAGGGGGATGACTGAAGCTTTCTTT. The full variable domain, in which reference TRBV9 and TRBJ1-1 provide the parts outside the CDR3, is DSGVTQTPKHLITATGQRVTLRCSPRSGDLSVYWYQQSLDQGLQFLIQYYNGEERAKGNILERFSAQQFPDLHSELNLSSLELGDSALYFCASSEGRGMTEAFFGQGTRLTVV.

This clonotype was observed at least ten times. V usage is TRBV6-5 and J usage is TRBJ1-5, with D hard to call. Trimming stripped 5 bases from V and 6 bases from J, with 8 bases between. This CDR3 contains 12 residues. Germline V gives CDR1 MNHEY, CDR2 SVGAGI. The CDR3 loop reads CASSALGQPQHF. CDR3 coding DNA: TGTGCCAGCAGTGCCCTTGGTCAGCCCCAGCATTTT.

There are a few counts of this clonotype. The rearrangement uses TRBV4-1 and TRBJ1-2; TRBD1 agrees at 9 bases. CDR1 is MGHRA, CDR2 YSYEKL, per germline. Trimming took 1 base from V and 4 from J; bases not matched to a gene: 16. The CDR3 extends over 19 amino acids. In nucleotides, the CDR3 is TGCGCCAGCAGCCAAGTCAGAGGGGGACAGGGTACTCCTCCCTATGGCTACACCTTC. It specifies CASSQVRGGQGTPPYGYTF.

This clonotype was detected many times. This rearrangement joins TRBV5-1 to TRBJ2-3; D not resolved. The CDR3 is 12 amino acids. V lost 1 base and J 9 bases, leaving 9 bases between the germline ends. Germline assignment: CDR1 SGHRS and CDR2 YFSETQ. The CDR3 spells CASSLQAPTQYF. CDR3 DNA: TGCGCCAGCAGCTTGCAGGCCCCCACGCAGTATTTT. Looking up the rest from reference TRBV5-1 and TRBJ2-3 gives the full variable domain: KAGVTQTPRYLIKTRGQQVTLSCSPISGHRSVSWYQQTPGQGLQFLFEYFSETQRNKGNFPGRFSGRQFSNSRSEMNVSTLELGDSALYLCASSLQAPTQYFGPGTRLTVL.

This clonotype was detected ten times or more. The chain joins TRBV20-1 to TRBJ1-1; 7 bases agree with TRBD1. The junction had 9 bases not matched to a gene; V was cut back by 6 bases and J by 2 bases. CDR1 is DFQATT, CDR2 SNEGSKA, per germline (reference sequence). The CDR3 is 14 amino acids. CDR3 DNA: TGCAGTGCCAGGATGGGACAGATCAACACTGAAGCTTTCTTT. Translation gives CSARMGQINTEAFF.

There are many counts of this clonotype. The chain couples TRBV27 to TRBJ2-7; possibly TRBD2 for D (7 bases). CDR1 and CDR2 from the germline V gene are MNHEY and SMNVEV (reference sequence). Trimming removed 5 bases at V and 6 bases at J, with 14 bases between. This CDR3 has 13 amino acids. CDR3 DNA: TGTGCCAGCAGTAGGGGGGGGTCATTCGAGCAGTACTTC. Residues: CASSRGGSFEQYF.

This clonotype was counted ten times or more. This chain uses TRBV28 with TRBJ1-1; 9 positions match TRBD1. The CDR3 has 14 residues. V lost 8 bases, J lost 4 bases, and 8 bases stayed unmatched. The germline CDR1 and CDR2 sequences are MDHEN and SYDVKM. This CDR3 reads CASGRLTGGTEAFF. Written as DNA, the CDR3 is TGTGCCAGCGGACGATTGACAGGGGGCACTGAAGCTTTCTTT.

This clonotype showed up many times. The chain carries TRBV6-5 and TRBJ2-1; D gene uncertain. This CDR3 has 15 amino acids. Trimming shortened V by 5 bases and J by 5 bases, and 16 bases separated the two germline ends. CDR1 and CDR2 from the germline V gene are MNHEY and SVGAGI. CDR3 loop: CASSLTHRADNEQFF. The DNA for the CDR3 is TGTGCCAGCAGTCTGACCCATAGGGCTGACAATGAGCAGTTCTTC.

This clonotype has at least ten counts. V gene TRBV5-1 combines with J gene TRBJ1-1; possible D gene TRBD1, 6 bases. Germline V lookup: CDR1 SGHRS, CDR2 YFSETQ. This CDR3 region has 14 residues. Trimming removed 0 bases from V and 3 bases from J, with 9 bases in between. CDR3 sequence reads: CASSLVEGDTEAFF. The CDR3 DNA sequence: TGCGCCAGCAGCTTGGTGGAGGGGGACACTGAAGCTTTCTTT.

This clonotype showed up many times. The V and J genes are TRBV5-1 and TRBJ1-3; tentative D call: TRBD1 (6 bases). This CDR3 comprises 16 residues. The germline V gene encodes CDR1 SGHRS and CDR2 YFSETQ. Deletions cut 0 bases from V and 0 bases from J, with 10 bases between. CDR3 in DNA: TGCGCCAGCAGCTTGGAGGACAGAGACTCTGGAAACACCATATATTTT. Encoded protein: CASSLEDRDSGNTIYF.

At least ten counts were recorded for this clonotype. CDR3 coding DNA: TGTGCCAGCAGCCCCAGACAGGGTGTCCACACCTTC. Its protein product is CASSPRQGVHTF. This chain links TRBV7-2 with TRBJ1-2; TRBD1 agrees at 7 bases. With 5 bases clipped from V and 12 bases from J, the junction kept 9 bases outside the gene matches. Germline CDR1 and CDR2: SGHTA and FQGNSA. The length of the CDR3 is 12 residues.

In this sample, this clonotype turned up a few times. This sequence joins TRBV11-2 and TRBJ2-3; 12 bases map to TRBD2. V dropped 3 bases and J dropped 2; count of bases not matched to a gene: 3. The CDR3 is made up of 16 amino acids. Germline values: CDR1 SGHAT, CDR2 FQNNGV. The CDR3 nucleotides are TGTGCCAGCAGCTTTCGACTAGCGGGGGACACAGATACGCAGTATTTT. Amino acids: CASSFRLAGDTDTQYF.

This clonotype showed up just once. The chain has TRBV7-2 and TRBJ2-7; TRBD2 matches 9 bases. Trimming cost V 8 bases and J 5 bases; bases outside gene matches: 16. Germline V gene lookup returns CDR1 SGHTA and CDR2 FQGNSA. CDR3 length equals 16 residues. DNA of the CDR3: TGTGCCAGCCGTGAGTCAAGCGGGGGGACCTTAAACGAGCAGTACTTC. It encodes CASRESSGGTLNEQYF. The whole variable domain, filled in from reference TRBV7-2 and TRBJ2-7, reads GAGVSQSPSNKVTEKGKDVELRCDPISGHTALYWYRQSLGQGLEFLIYFQGNSAPDKSGLPSDRFSAERTGGSVSTLTIQRTQQEDSAVYLCASRESSGGTLNEQYFGPGTRLTVT.